This entry features one T cell receptor beta chain sequence. This specimen comes from a study of PD-L1 blockade in urothelial cancer. Study context: Every 3 weeks, patients received intravenous atezolizumab 1,200 mg, beginning 2014. Most patients, about nine tenths of the roughly 29, were males with bladder-origin cancer. Analyzed time points were 3 weeks (second dose) and 6 weeks after therapy began. A median approximately 140,000 T cells were found in blood samples.

The V gene's germline CDR1 is SGHNT and CDR2 YYREEE (reference sequence). The CDR3 contains 16 residues. V lost 4 bases, J lost 0 bases, and 6 bases stayed unmatched. Assay used: immunoSEQ multiplex PCR; TCRdb lists only in-frame clones, some missing. The sample carries about 91,000 clones, 90% recorded once. The material sequenced was PBMCs, taken around atezolizumab (anti-PD-L1) treatment. V gene TRBV5-4 combines with J gene TRBJ2-7, with 11 bases that match TRBD2. This sequence originates from a man between 60 and 75 years old with urothelial cancer. The CDR3 loop is CASSTIAGGPSYEQYF. CDR3 DNA sequence: TGTGCCAGCAGCACTATAGCGGGAGGGCCCTCCTACGAGCAGTACTTC.